The T cell receptor beta chain under discussion was sequenced for a study of cytomegalovirus exposure and HLA in healthy donors (TCRdb year 2017). Concerning the study at large: According to a later analysis, the roughly 130 validation repertoires were produced on the same platform as the roughly 720 repertoires of the first cohort. Besides the first cohort of about 730 subjects, a separate validation cohort made up of roughly 120 different subjects was used. High-throughput TCR immunosequencing, statistical association of individual TCRs with disease status, and machine learning were combined to predict cytomegalovirus infection status. The aim of the study was to test whether cataloging public T cell receptors could identify signatures of past pathogen exposure.

The donors belonged to the validation cohort of approximately 130 subjects, which was separate from the approximately 610-subject first cohort. As concerns this clone: Its antigen target is currently unknown. It has no much larger one-base neighbor in the sample; base qualities were not kept.

According to the germline V gene, CDR1 reads MGHDK and CDR2 reads SYGVNS. From V the trimming removes 1 base and from J it removes 3 bases, while the gene matches leave 4 bases of the junction unaccounted for. The CDR3 measures 17 amino acids from cysteine to phenylalanine. Here the CDR3 DNA is all that survives: 51 bases in frame from base 1. Results the study describes overall, beyond this receptor: A later analysis found that TCRs clustered in the first cohort also tended to co-occur in the 120 validation repertoires, with approximately 94% of cluster scores above 0. Across donors, most TCR sequences were observed very rarely, whereas some public TCRs were present in many individuals. It was suggested by the authors that the approach could potentially be generalized to other disease states and immunological phenotypes. A later analysis lacked HLA typing for the validation cohort, so it scored co-occurrence in that cohort across all 110 or so repertoires. Cytomegalovirus status was reported to be diagnosed by the classifier with high specificity and sensitivity in both the original and validation cohorts. A few of the identified cytomegalovirus-associated TCR beta chains were confirmed in vitro to be specific for cytomegalovirus antigens. The study listed 164 TCR beta chains as associated with cytomegalovirus.

The library relied on the immunoSEQ multiplex PCR assay. The original pipeline was this. To diagnose cytomegalovirus status from the catalog of TCR beta chain sequences, a statistical classification framework was built. The source is immuneACCESS, and TCRdb retained only in-frame sequences with V and J called. Part of the clones is not carried over; for the studies checked, unresolved V genes explain less than half of this, and the remainder is unexplained. V and J calls and clone size come straight from that table; D and trimming were deduced from the DNA. A total of some 260,000 clones appear in this sample, roughly 90% of them only once. Clones ranked in the top ten supply 12% of the sample.

The V and J segments used are TRBV25-1 and TRBJ2-1; TRBD2 fits 12 bases in the junction. This TCR was sampled from a man between 18 and 29 years old in good health and CMV-seropositive. The sequenced sample was PBMCs. The nucleotide sequence is TGTGCCAGCAGTGAATCCCGACTAGCGGGAGTCTACAATGAGCAGTTCTTC. This codes for CASSESRLAGVYNEQFF.